One and the same sample provided the 10 T cell receptor beta chains below, sequenced in a study of blood T cell repertoires in COVID-19. Measured with immunoSEQ multiplex PCR; TCRdb has only the in-frame clones, and not every one. The profile covers about 190,000 clones, with around 84% appearing a single time and roughly 20% taken by the ten largest. The specimen was peripheral blood. These receptor sequences come from a human donor in a cohort sampled during active COVID-19.

The chain joins TRBV19 to TRBJ1-2, with 7 bases lining up with TRBD1. V dropped 4 bases and J dropped 4; count of bases not matched to a gene: 6. Germline CDR1 and CDR2: LNHDA and SQIVND (reference sequence). The CDR3 consists of 14 residues. The CDR3: CASSTGQAIYGYTF. As DNA, the CDR3 is TGTGCCAGTAGTACCGGACAGGCGATCTATGGCTACACCTTC.

The genes are TRBV2 and TRBJ1-2; the match to TRBD1 covers 7 bases. V dropped 6 bases and J dropped 4; count of bases not matched to a gene: 17. The germline CDR1 and CDR2 sequences are SNHLY and FYNNEI. The CDR3 length is 17 residues. CDR3: CASRGTVDLSEGYGYTF. For the CDR3, the DNA is TGTGCCAGCAGGGGGACAGTGGATTTGTCGGAGGGCTATGGCTACACCTTC.

The sample holds one count of this clone. The V and J genes are TRBV7-2 and TRBJ2-3, with 13 nucleotides matching TRBD2. Germline lookup yields CDR1 SGHTA and CDR2 FQGNSA. J was trimmed by 6 bases and V by 5 bases; bases with no gene match: 5. This CDR3 comprises 15 residues. This CDR3 reads CASSRWTSGGDTQYF. For the CDR3, the DNA is TGTGCCAGCAGCCGGTGGACTAGCGGGGGTGATACGCAGTATTTT.

This clone appeared a single time. This chain joins TRBV2 and TRBJ2-1; the match to TRBD2 covers 8 bases. V gave up 8 bases and J gave up 4 bases; unmatched junction bases: 4. Germline V gene sequence: CDR1 SNHLY, CDR2 FYNNEI. This CDR3 has 13 residues. The CDR3 DNA follows: TGTGCCAGCTGCGGGAGGCAGTACAATGAGCAGTTCTTC. Translated, it gives CASCGRQYNEQFF. The full variable domain, completed using reference TRBV2 and TRBJ2-1, is EPEVTQTPSHQVTQMGQEVILRCVPISNHLYFYWYRQILGQKVEFLVSFYNNEISEKSEIFDDQFSVERPDGSNFTLKIRSTKLEDSAMYFCASCGRQYNEQFFGPGTRLTVL.

The chain couples TRBV5-1 to TRBJ2-1; 8 bases match TRBD2. J lost 16 bases, V lost 7 bases, and 16 bases had no gene match. The V gene's germline CDR1 is SGHRS and CDR2 YFSETQ. This CDR3 contains 13 residues. CDR3 nucleotide sequence: TGCGCCAGCGGGGAAGACTCCGGGACTAGGTCATTCTTC. This gives the protein CASGEDSGTRSFF.

This clone was picked up one time. V is TRBV7-2 and J is TRBJ1-6; D is unresolved. Trimming cost V 2 bases and J 5 bases, with 7 bases left between them. The CDR3 spans 14 residues. Germline values: CDR1 SGHTA, CDR2 FQGNSA. As DNA, the CDR3 is TGTGCCAGCAGCTTATGGGCAGATAATTCACCCCTCCACTTT. It translates to CASSLWADNSPLHF.

This sequence joins TRBV7-9 and TRBJ1-1; 9 bases are a match to TRBD1. The V and J ends lost 0 bases and 2 bases, in that order; junction bases with no gene match: 4. This CDR3 has 16 amino acids. Germline CDR1 SEHNR, CDR2 FQNEAQ (reference sequence). The CDR3 region has the DNA TGTGCCAGCAGCTTAGCCGGGACAGGGAGTAACACTGAAGCTTTCTTT. Translating gives CASSLAGTGSNTEAFF.

The V gene is TRBV2, the J gene TRBJ2-7, with a weak D call TRBD2 (6 bases). The length of the CDR3 is 17 residues. Trimming took off 1 base at V and 6 bases at J, with 22 bases between the two ends. The germline V gene has CDR1 SNHLY and CDR2 FYNNEI. CDR3 sequence: CASSEGQNRDRGGEQYF. The DNA of the CDR3 is TGTGCCAGCAGTGAAGGGCAAAATAGGGACCGGGGAGGCGAGCAGTACTTC.

The chain couples TRBV6-5 to TRBJ2-1; D not certain. The germline V and J ends were trimmed by 0 bases and 12 bases, with 12 bases remaining between them. The CDR3 runs to 13 residues. Looked up from germline, CDR1 is MNHEY and CDR2 is SVGAGI. The CDR3: CASSYSLRAGQFF. CDR3 DNA: TGTGCCAGCAGTTACTCGTTGCGTGCCGGGCAGTTCTTC.

This sequence joins TRBV7-9 and TRBJ2-1, with a weak D call TRBD2 (5 bases). The V gene's germline CDR1 is SEHNR and CDR2 FQNEAQ (reference sequence). The CDR3 spans 15 residues. The V end was cut by 1 base, the J end by 6 bases, with 13 bases between. Here the CDR3 reads CASSLEPGVSNEQFF. The CDR3 DNA sequence: TGTGCCAGCAGCTTAGAACCCGGGGTAAGCAATGAGCAGTTCTTC.